The source of this T cell receptor (beta chain) is a study of vaccination effects on CD4 cells after COVID-19. Study-level results: There was marked clonal contraction among infection- and vaccine-induced clones late after vaccination.

The data were produced by immunoSEQ multiplex PCR, yet TCRdb's version contains in-frame clones alone and is incomplete. The table has tens of thousands of clones, roughly four fifths seen once. In regard to this clone: Its specificity is not known.

V was clipped by 0 bases and J by 0 bases, with 12 bases between them. This CDR3 is built from 16 residues. Germline V gene sequence: CDR1 GTSNPN, CDR2 SVGIG (reference sequence). Within the ViraFEST assay, antigen-specific CD4+ T cells underwent expansion with viral peptide pools prior to sequencing. It was after 10 days of culture that CD4+ T cells were isolated. No vaccinee had earlier SARS-CoV-2 infection, and nucleocapsid antibodies were negative. In the cultures, half the medium was exchanged for IL-2 medium on days 3 and 7. The V gene is TRBV30, the J gene TRBJ1-3, with a possible D match to TRBD1 (5 bases). The sequenced sample was CD4+ T cells from PBMCs cultured with SARS-CoV-2 spike peptides, obtained before COVID-19 vaccination. The TCR sequence derives from a human donor who received a COVID-19 vaccine. The CDR3 nucleotides are TGTGCCTGGAGTGTGGCGGGTAGGGGCTCTGGAAACACCATATATTTT. Protein sequence: CAWSVAGRGSGNTIYF.